The 26 T cell receptor beta chains presented below share a single source sample, sequenced in a study of neurological immune-mediated disorders. TCRdb processed the 5' RACE reads anew with MiXCR; each CDR3 protein has one entry. Of 55,000 to 75,000 distinct CDR3 sequences detected, roughly an eighth appear once; the ten largest clones hold 4.6%. Time point: longitudinal time-point 1 (baseline). Sequenced: PBMCs. Receptor source: a female donor with HTLV-1-associated myelopathy (HAM/TSP).

This clonotype showed up many times. The chain links TRBV5-1 to TRBJ2-1; no clear D. Trimming cost V 1 base and J 4 bases, with 12 bases left between them. CDR3 size: 15 residues. Germline CDR1 reads SGHRS; CDR2 reads YFSETQ. CDR3 loop: CASSLTSPVYNEQFF. The DNA of the CDR3 is TGCGCCAGCAGCTTGACTTCCCCAGTGTACAATGAGCAGTTCTTC.

This clonotype was recorded at least ten times. The gene calls are TRBV5-1 and TRBJ1-6; D ambiguous. The V end lost 2 bases, the J end lost 5 bases, and 17 bases lay between the germline ends. This CDR3 comprises 17 residues. In germline, CDR1 is SGHRS, CDR2 YFSETQ. CDR3 DNA sequence: TGCGCCAGCAGCTTCAAGGTTAGCTACCTCCATAATTCACCCCTCCACTTT. Translated: CASSFKVSYLHNSPLHF. The full variable domain, with the rest looked up from reference TRBV5-1 and TRBJ1-6, is KAGVTQTPRYLIKTRGQQVTLSCSPISGHRSVSWYQQTPGQGLQFLFEYFSETQRNKGNFPGRFSGRQFSNSRSEMNVSTLELGDSALYLCASSFKVSYLHNSPLHFGNGTRLTVT.

The V gene is TRBV7-2, the J gene TRBJ2-7, with D possibly being TRBD1 (5 bases). The CDR3 contains 12 residues. Trimming pared 3 bases from V and 5 bases from J, leaving 8 bases between. Per the germline V gene, CDR1 is SGHTA and CDR2 is FQGNSA. As DNA, the CDR3 is TGTGCCAGCAGCTTCTGGGGCCACGAGCAGTACTTC. This sequence encodes CASSFWGHEQYF.

This clonotype was observed many times. This chain connects TRBV4-2 to TRBJ1-1; 7 nucleotides line up with TRBD1. This CDR3 contains 16 residues. CDR1 and CDR2 (germline): LGHNA, YNFKEQ. V was pared by 4 bases and J by 3 bases, with 11 bases of the junction left unmatched. CDR3: CASSPSGGPEDTEAFF. The CDR3 nucleotides are TGTGCCAGCAGCCCCTCAGGGGGGCCAGAGGACACTGAAGCTTTCTTT.

This clonotype was found many times. The V and J genes are TRBV9 and TRBJ1-1; 7 bases fit TRBD1. This CDR3 has 15 amino acids. The junction had 11 bases not matched to a gene; V was cut back by 3 bases and J by 6 bases. The germline gives CDR1 SGDLS, CDR2 YYNGEE. CDR3 sequence: CASSEEGRGRAEAFF. The CDR3 DNA sequence: TGTGCCAGCAGCGAGGAGGGAAGGGGGCGCGCTGAAGCTTTCTTT.

This clonotype has ten or more counts. In DNA form, the CDR3 reads TGTGCCATCAGTGGCACATTACTTACCGGGGAGCTGTTTTTT. It codes for CAISGTLLTGELFF. The rearrangement links TRBV10-3 to TRBJ2-2; no clear D gene. Trimming removed 4 bases from V and 5 bases from J, with 11 bases in between. The CDR3 runs to 14 residues. Germline-derived CDR1 and CDR2 are ENHRY and SYGVKD.

This clonotype was recorded a few times. The chain combines TRBV12-3 or TRBV12-4 with TRBJ2-3; TRBD2 is a possible D gene (7 bases). This CDR3 contains 16 residues. V gave up 2 bases and J gave up 4 bases, with 16 bases separating them. As DNA, the CDR3 is TGTGCCAGCAGTTTATTTGGGGGGGGGGGCTCAGATACGCAGTATTTT. Its translation is CASSLFGGGGSDTQYF.

The sample holds a few counts of this clonotype. This chain links TRBV20-1 with TRBJ2-7, with a possible D match to TRBD2 (5 bases). The CDR3 contains 13 residues. Trimming removed 1 base at V and 4 bases at J, with 11 bases between. Germline loops: CDR1 DFQATT, CDR2 SNEGSKA (reference sequence). CDR3 nucleotides: TGCAGTGCTAGAGCAGGAGGCGGGTACGAGCAGTACTTC. Its translation: CSARAGGGYEQYF.

Notes on this clonotype: A read error may explain this, as a much larger clone is one base away. The J gene is TRBJ1-2, the V gene TRBV4-1; the D gene is possibly TRBD1 (5 bases). Trimming shortened V by 0 bases and J by 9 bases, and 20 bases separated the two germline ends. Germline V gene data show CDR1 as MGHRA and CDR2 as YSYEKL. The CDR3 consists of 16 residues. As DNA, the CDR3 is TGCGCCAGCAGCCAAGAGGCAGCTGGGGGTGGGTATTGCTACACCTTC. Its protein is CASSQEAAGGGYCYTF.

In this sample, this clonotype turned up many times. The chain employs TRBV10-1 and TRBJ2-3; 12 bases are a match to TRBD2. With 1 base clipped from V and 4 bases from J, the junction kept 9 bases outside the gene matches. This CDR3 is built from 18 residues. From germline, CDR1 is WNHNN and CDR2 SYGVQD (reference sequence). Here the CDR3 DNA reads TGCGCCAGCAGTGAGTTCCAACCTAGCGGGGGGGCTCCAGATACGCAGTATTTT. This encodes CASSEFQPSGGAPDTQYF.

This clonotype was detected many times. The chain links TRBV7-2 to TRBJ1-5; 8 bases agree with TRBD1. This CDR3 has 15 residues. The V segment lost 5 bases and the J segment 1 base; nucleotides outside the gene matches: 4. Germline V gene data show CDR1 as SGHTA and CDR2 as FQGNSA. CDR3 protein: CASSPRQGSNQPQHF. CDR3 DNA: TGTGCCAGCAGCCCAAGACAGGGGAGCAATCAGCCCCAGCATTTT.

In this sample, this clonotype turned up many times. The V call is TRBV10-3, the J call TRBJ2-1; weak D call: TRBD2 (6 bases). CDR1 is ENHRY, CDR2 SYGVKD, per germline. The CDR3 covers 15 residues. Trimming took off 2 bases at V and 7 bases at J, with 15 bases between the two ends. The CDR3 sequence: CAISERDSWENEQFF. The DNA of the CDR3 is TGTGCCATCAGTGAGAGGGACTCCTGGGAGAATGAGCAGTTCTTC.

This clonotype was counted many times. This chain connects TRBV2 to TRBJ1-5, with 7 bases that match TRBD1. The germline gives CDR1 SNHLY, CDR2 FYNNEI. This CDR3 spans 14 amino acids. V was clipped by 6 bases and J by 6 bases; unmatched bases: 8. The CDR3 DNA is TGTGCCAGCAGACAGACAGGGCTCTTTCAGCCCCAGCATTTT. Residues: CASRQTGLFQPQHF. Drawing the rest from reference TRBV2 and TRBJ1-5, the complete variable domain is EPEVTQTPSHQVTQMGQEVILRCVPISNHLYFYWYRQILGQKVEFLVSFYNNEISEKSEIFDDQFSVERPDGSNFTLKIRSTKLEDSAMYFCASRQTGLFQPQHFGDGTRLSIL.

A remark on this clonotype: The CDR3 carries no conserved terminal phenylalanine or tryptophan, so it likely arises from a read error. It is unclear where the CDR3 begins or ends on the DNA, so no DNA is shown, and the CDR3 is as TCRdb lists it. The chain uses TRBV5-6 and TRBJ1-6; TRBD1 is taken as the D call from the table, unchecked against the DNA. From its first to its last residue, the CDR3 has 15 amino acids. Per germline, CDR1 SGHDT and CDR2 YYEEEE. The CDR3 protein is CASAGWTGYNSPLDL.

J is TRBJ2-3 and V is TRBV20-1; D uncertain. V lost 0 bases and J lost 0, with 13 bases in between. The CDR3 contains 16 residues. Germline values: CDR1 DFQATT, CDR2 SNEGSKA (reference sequence). CDR3 protein: CSARDIGRDSTDTQYF. In DNA form, the CDR3 reads TGCAGTGCTAGAGATATTGGCAGAGATAGCACAGATACGCAGTATTTT.

With regard to this clonotype: A much larger clone sits a single nucleotide away, making a read error possible. The chain couples TRBV7-2 to TRBJ2-7; no firm D call. The CDR3 sequence is 13 residues long. The germline gives CDR1 SGHTA, CDR2 FQGNSA. V lost 5 bases, J lost 4 bases, and 12 bases lay in between. CDR3 region: CASSTHVVYEQYF. The CDR3 DNA reads as TGTGCCAGCAGCACCCATGTGGTTTACGAGCAGTACTTC.

This clonotype appeared many times. The rearrangement joins TRBV7-3 to TRBJ2-2; 9 bases match TRBD2. Looked up from germline, CDR1 is SGHTA and CDR2 is FQGTGA. The ends lost 2 bases at V and 7 bases at J; junction bases unmatched: 2. The CDR3 runs to 14 residues. The CDR3 protein is CASSLLAGNGELFF. The CDR3 region has the DNA TGTGCCAGCAGCTTACTAGCGGGGAACGGGGAGCTGTTTTTT. Using reference TRBV7-3 and TRBJ2-2 for the parts outside the CDR3, the full variable domain is GAGVSQTPSNKVTEKGKYVELRCDPISGHTALYWYRQSLGQGPEFLIYFQGTGAADDSGLPNDRFFAVRPEGSVSTLKIQRTERGDSAVYLCASSLLAGNGELFFGEGSRLTVL.

This clonotype was observed a few times. The chain joins TRBV15 to TRBJ2-6; TRBD1 aligns across 10 bases. In germline, CDR1 is LNHNV, CDR2 YYDKDF (reference sequence). The CDR3 is made up of 17 amino acids. J lost 0 bases, V lost 1 base, and 0 bases had no gene match. Here the CDR3 DNA reads TGTGCCACCAGCAGAGGGACAGGGGGCTCTGGGGCCAACGTCCTGACTTTC. The encoded protein is CATSRGTGGSGANVLTF.

At least ten counts were recorded for this clonotype. The V and J genes are TRBV5-1 and TRBJ2-5; D might be TRBD2 (5 bases). Trimming removed 1 base from V and 5 bases from J, with 12 bases in between. The CDR3 runs to 14 residues. Germline CDR1 and CDR2: SGHRS and YFSETQ. CDR3 loop: CASSLTQRGETQYF. The CDR3 DNA follows: TGCGCCAGCAGCTTGACCCAGCGAGGGGAGACCCAGTACTTC.

This clonotype was picked up many times. The V gene is TRBV20-1, the J gene TRBJ2-1; D could derive from TRBD1 or TRBD2 (5 bases each). Germline V lookup: CDR1 DFQATT, CDR2 SNEGSKA (reference sequence). The CDR3 totals 18 residues. Trimming pared 2 bases from V and 3 bases from J, leaving 23 bases between. In DNA form, the CDR3 reads TGCAGTGCTAGATCTTTAGGGGAGAGGGGCTTGGACTACAATGAGCAGTTCTTC. Amino acids: CSARSLGERGLDYNEQFF.

On this clonotype: Just one base apart from a much larger clone, this may be a read error. This sequence joins TRBV2 and TRBJ2-4; D is perhaps TRBD1 (6 bases). Between the trimmed V and J ends, which lost 11 bases and 4 bases, there was a span of 15 bases. Germline CDR1 is SNHLY and CDR2 is FYNNEI. The CDR3 sequence is 13 residues long. The CDR3 region has the DNA TGTGCCTGCCAACGGACAGCTAAAAACATTCAGTACTTC. Encoded protein: CACQRTAKNIQYF. Using reference TRBV2 and TRBJ2-4 for the parts outside the CDR3, the full variable domain is EPEVTQTPSHQVTQMGQEVILRCVPISNHLYFYWYRQILGQKVEFLVSFYNNEISEKSEIFDDQFSVERPDGSNFTLKIRSTKLEDSAMYFCACQRTAKNIQYFGAGTRLSVL.

This clonotype was observed at least ten times. The CDR3 reads CASSLGRTSSYNEQFF. The CDR3 coding sequence is TGTGCCAGCAGCTTAGGACGGACCAGCTCCTACAATGAGCAGTTCTTC. The chain joins TRBV11-1 to TRBJ2-1, with D unresolved. Germline-derived CDR1 and CDR2 are SGHAT and FQDESV (reference sequence). CDR3 length: 16 residues. V lost 1 base to trimming and J lost 0 bases, with 10 bases between them. Combining the CDR3 with reference TRBV11-1 and TRBJ2-1 gives the whole variable domain EAEVAQSPRYKITEKSQAVAFWCDPISGHATLYWYRQILGQGPELLVQFQDESVVDDSQLPKDRFSAERLKGVDSTLKIQPAELGDSAMYLCASSLGRTSSYNEQFFGPGTRLTVL.

The rearrangement uses TRBV20-1 and TRBJ2-5, with D uncertain. V lost 2 bases, J lost 2 bases, and 12 bases lay in between. CDR1 is DFQATT, CDR2 SNEGSKA, per germline (reference sequence). This CDR3 region has 14 residues. CDR3 protein: CSARQPNPQETQYF. The CDR3 DNA sequence: TGCAGTGCTAGACAGCCCAACCCTCAAGAGACCCAGTACTTC.

In this sample, this clonotype turned up many times. The chain carries TRBV7-2 and TRBJ2-1; D unresolved. This CDR3 comprises 12 residues. The germline V gene encodes CDR1 SGHTA and CDR2 FQGNSA. Between the trimmed V and J ends, which lost 4 bases and 10 bases, there was a span of 11 bases. In DNA, the CDR3 is TGTGCCAGCAGCTGGGGTTTTGGGGAGCAGTTCTTC. This sequence encodes CASSWGFGEQFF.

This clonotype has a handful of counts. This chain uses TRBV2 with TRBJ1-1, with D tentatively TRBD1 (6 bases). The V end lost 7 bases, the J end lost 4 bases, and 16 bases lay between the germline ends. CDR1 SNHLY and CDR2 FYNNEI come from the germline V gene. The CDR3 contains 14 residues. The DNA for the CDR3 is TGTGCCAGCACGGTCGGAGGGGGAGGCACTGAAGCTTTCTTT. The encoded protein is CASTVGGGGTEAFF.

This clonotype was seen ten or more times. As DNA, the CDR3 is TGCAGTGCTAGAGTGGGAGGGCCTGTGGAAGGCTACACCTTC. Protein product: CSARVGGPVEGYTF. The chain employs TRBV20-1 and TRBJ1-2; unclear D gene. The CDR3 consists of 14 residues. Germline loops: CDR1 DFQATT, CDR2 SNEGSKA (reference sequence). Deletions cut 1 base from V and 8 bases from J, with 17 bases between.